These 31 T cell receptor beta chains were all obtained from the same sample, sequenced in a study of blood T cells in healthy people across ages. The use of a sample-barcoded 5' primer and a J-beta primer mix characterized a second PCR of about 6 to 11 cycles. TCRdb recomputed calls from the 5' RACE reads with MiXCR, one row per CDR3 protein. The sample records some 1,500,000 distinct CDR3 sequences, approximately 39% being singletons. Sequenced: blood. Receptors were obtained from a woman aged 18-29 years in good health.

In its sample, this clonotype was seen many times. The chain carries TRBV7-2 and TRBJ2-1, with D perhaps TRBD2 (6 bases). This CDR3 comprises 14 residues. Germline V gene sequence: CDR1 SGHTA, CDR2 FQGNSA. Trimming shortened V by 2 bases and J by 3 bases, and 8 bases separated the two germline ends. This CDR3 reads CASSLRGGYNEQFF. The CDR3 nucleotides are TGTGCCAGCAGCTTAAGGGGAGGCTACAATGAGCAGTTCTTC.

This rearrangement joins TRBV25-1 to TRBJ2-1; D gene ambiguous. Looked up from germline, CDR1 is MGHDK and CDR2 is SYGVNS. The CDR3 contains 16 residues. V was trimmed by 2 bases and J by 13 bases, leaving 24 bases between them. CDR3 DNA sequence: TGTGCCAGCAGTGAACCCCCCATTTTATCAAAAGAGACCCAGTTCTTC. Its translation is CASSEPPILSKETQFF.

This chain connects TRBV29-1 to TRBJ1-2; D not resolved. Deletions cut 0 bases from V and 4 bases from J, with 9 bases between. In germline, CDR1 is SQVTM, CDR2 ANQGSEA. There are 13 residues in the CDR3. CDR3 amino acids: CSVEEGSVYGYTF. The DNA for the CDR3 is TGCAGCGTTGAAGAGGGGAGTGTCTATGGCTACACCTTC.

With respect to this clonotype: The junction and the germline gene differ at one end; a read error may be behind it. The chain carries TRBV20-1 and TRBJ2-3, with 7 bases aligning to TRBD2. In germline, CDR1 is DFQATT, CDR2 SNEGSKA (reference sequence). This CDR3 contains 15 residues. CDR3 protein: CSAATSSPYTDTRYF. In nucleotides, the CDR3 is TGCAGTGCGGCGACTAGCAGCCCTTACACAGATACGCGGTATTTT.

The chain carries TRBV6-2 or TRBV6-3 and TRBJ2-7; D remains unclear. The germline V and J ends were trimmed by 3 bases and 7 bases, with 16 bases remaining between them. The CDR3 totals 14 residues. Per the germline V gene, CDR1 is MNHEY and CDR2 is SVGEGT. The CDR3 is CASSYKAVDREQYF. CDR3 nucleotide sequence: TGTGCCAGCAGTTATAAGGCCGTCGACCGGGAGCAGTACTTC.

This clonotype came up a few times. V is TRBV7-9 and J is TRBJ2-7; possible D gene TRBD2, 5 bases. Looked up from germline, CDR1 is SEHNR and CDR2 is FQNEAQ (reference sequence). The CDR3 has 16 amino acids. V lost 0 bases, J lost 0 bases, and 12 bases lay in between. CDR3 sequence reads: CASSLARAVSSYEQYF. CDR3 sequence (DNA): TGTGCCAGCAGCTTAGCGCGGGCGGTAAGCTCCTACGAGCAGTACTTC.

The V gene is TRBV12-5, the J gene TRBJ1-6, with no clear D. This CDR3 region has 14 residues. Trimming removed 2 bases from V and 10 bases from J, with 12 bases in between. Germline loops: CDR1 LGHNT, CDR2 FRNRAP. CDR3 region: CASGLSRDNSPLHF. The CDR3 coding sequence is TGTGCTAGTGGTTTGTCTCGAGACAACTCACCCCTCCACTTT.

The CDR3 coding sequence is TGCGCCAGCAGCCTCGGAGACAGGGGGTGGACTGAAGCTTTCTTT. It codes for CASSLGDRGWTEAFF. The V and J genes are TRBV4-1 and TRBJ1-1, with 9 bases aligning to TRBD1. CDR1 is MGHRA, CDR2 YSYEKL, per germline. The CDR3 has 15 amino acids. V was pared by 4 bases and J by 5 bases, with 8 bases of the junction left unmatched.

This clonotype was found many times. This chain connects TRBV20-1 to TRBJ1-2; 7 positions agree with TRBD1. Germline V gene lookup returns CDR1 DFQATT and CDR2 SNEGSKA (reference sequence). J lost 3 bases, V lost 3 bases, and 4 bases had no gene match. The length of the CDR3 is 13 residues. The CDR3 region has the DNA TGCAGTGCTAGGGGCACAGGGGACTATGGCTACACCTTC. This translates into CSARGTGDYGYTF.

The V gene is TRBV6-2 or TRBV6-3, the J gene TRBJ2-1; tentatively, D is TRBD1 (6 bases). V was pared by 7 bases and J by 2 bases, with 24 bases between. The CDR3 consists of 18 residues. Germline lookup yields CDR1 MNHEY and CDR2 SVGEGT. In DNA form, the CDR3 reads TGTGCCAGCAACCCCGGGACATTTGCCGCTCGGACCTACAATGAGCAGTTCTTC. Encoded protein: CASNPGTFAARTYNEQFF.

The chain combines TRBV6-2 or TRBV6-3 with TRBJ2-3; D may be TRBD2 (5 bases). V shed 8 bases and J shed 1 base, with 22 bases lying between them. This CDR3 spans 17 amino acids. Germline-derived CDR1 and CDR2 are MNHEY and SVGEGT. The CDR3 protein is CASGPRGVSWGTDTQYF. In DNA, the CDR3 is TGTGCCAGCGGCCCTCGGGGAGTTTCTTGGGGCACAGATACGCAGTATTTT.

This clonotype was seen at least ten times. V gene TRBV9 combines with J gene TRBJ2-1; 12 nucleotides agree with TRBD2. This CDR3 spans 15 amino acids. The V gene's germline CDR1 is SGDLS and CDR2 YYNGEE. V was pared by 0 bases and J by 12 bases, with 7 bases of the junction left unmatched. The CDR3 spells CASSVGETSGGRQFF. CDR3 nucleotides: TGTGCCAGCAGCGTAGGAGAGACTAGCGGGGGACGGCAGTTCTTC.

This clonotype was seen more than once but under ten times. The J gene is TRBJ1-2, the V gene TRBV5-6, with 8 bases aligning to TRBD1. Trimming took 5 bases from V and 2 from J; bases not matched to a gene: 14. The CDR3 is 17 amino acids. Germline values: CDR1 SGHDT, CDR2 YYEEEE. CDR3 amino acids: CASRRDRGGYSNYGYTF. The CDR3 nucleotides are TGTGCCAGCAGACGCGACAGGGGAGGATATTCCAACTATGGCTACACCTTC. The complete variable domain, with remaining parts taken from reference TRBV5-6 and TRBJ1-2, reads DAGVTQSPTHLIKTRGQQVTLRCSPKSGHDTVSWYQQALGQGPQFIFQYYEEEERQRGNFPDRFSGHQFPNYSSELNVNALLLGDSALYLCASRRDRGGYSNYGYTFGSGTRLTVV.

The chain couples TRBV20-1 to TRBJ2-5, with D unresolved. Trimming removed 1 base at V and 2 bases at J, with 8 bases between. CDR3 length equals 13 residues. CDR1 DFQATT and CDR2 SNEGSKA come from the germline V gene (reference sequence). The CDR3 protein is CSARATAQETQYF. DNA for the CDR3: TGCAGTGCTAGAGCCACAGCTCAAGAGACCCAGTACTTC.

The V and J genes are TRBV12-3 or TRBV12-4 and TRBJ1-4; D is uncertain. There are 14 residues in the CDR3. Trimming shortened V by 2 bases and J by 0 bases, and 4 bases separated the two germline ends. Here the CDR3 DNA reads TGTGCCAGCAGTTTACTCCCAACTAATGAAAAACTGTTTTTT. Its protein is CASSLLPTNEKLFF.

In this sample, this clonotype turned up many times. CDR3 region: CSAKDLFRSGQYF. The CDR3, as DNA: TGCAGTGCTAAAGACCTCTTTAGATCTGGGCAGTACTTC. The chain joins TRBV20-1 to TRBJ2-4; D not resolved. CDR1 and CDR2 (germline): DFQATT, SNEGSKA (reference sequence). The CDR3 extends over 13 amino acids. V lost 4 bases and J 13 bases, leaving 20 bases between the germline ends.

Points on this clonotype: At one end the junction does not follow the germline gene, possibly because of a read error. The gene calls are TRBV2 and TRBJ2-7, with D hard to call. The germline V gene encodes CDR1 SNHLY and CDR2 FYNNEI. The length of the CDR3 is 14 residues. As DNA, the CDR3 is TGTACCAGCAAGCCTGTTCCCCCTGCCTACGAGCAGTACTTC. Its protein product is CTSKPVPPAYEQYF.

Only one count was recorded for this clonotype. The gene calls are TRBV7-8 and TRBJ2-5; TRBD2 is a possible D gene (5 bases). The CDR3 is 15 residues long. Trimming stripped 4 bases from V and 6 bases from J, with 18 bases between. Looked up from germline, CDR1 is SGHVS and CDR2 is FQNEAQ. CDR3 amino acids: CASSSIAGVKKTQYF. The CDR3 DNA is TGTGCCAGCAGCTCCATAGCCGGGGTAAAGAAGACCCAGTACTTC.

The J gene is TRBJ1-2, the V gene TRBV2; D remains unclear. V lost 5 bases to trimming and J lost 4 bases, with 17 bases between them. Germline CDR1 reads SNHLY; CDR2 reads FYNNEI. The CDR3 runs to 15 residues. The CDR3 reads CASSTRVAEIYGYTF. The CDR3 nucleotides read TGTGCCAGCAGTACCCGTGTGGCCGAAATCTATGGCTACACCTTC.

The CDR3 DNA sequence: TGTGCCAGCAGCTTAGTACTCGGGCAGAACACTGAAGCTTTCTTT. Residues: CASSLVLGQNTEAFF. This chain connects TRBV7-2 to TRBJ1-1; D call uncertain. Germline CDR1 and CDR2: SGHTA and FQGNSA. V was pared by 1 base and J by 1 base, with 10 bases between. The CDR3 loop spans 15 amino acids.

V gene TRBV7-9 combines with J gene TRBJ1-1; the match to TRBD1 covers 8 bases. The V and J ends lost 5 bases and 3 bases, in that order; junction bases with no gene match: 5. There are 14 residues in the CDR3. CDR1 and CDR2 from the germline V gene are SEHNR and FQNEAQ (reference sequence). For the CDR3, the DNA is TGTGCCAGCAGCAAGACAGGGGAGGACACTGAAGCTTTCTTT. Protein sequence: CASSKTGEDTEAFF.

There are a few counts of this clonotype. This chain links TRBV2 with TRBJ1-2; TRBD1 is a possible D gene (5 bases). The CDR3 extends over 14 amino acids. Deletions cut 6 bases from V and 0 bases from J, with 11 bases between. Germline loops: CDR1 SNHLY, CDR2 FYNNEI. CDR3 residues: CASRGQTSNYGYTF. CDR3 DNA: TGTGCCAGCAGAGGACAAACTTCTAACTATGGCTACACCTTC.

The J gene is TRBJ2-1, the V gene TRBV20-1; 12 bases line up with TRBD2. Germline trimming cut 3 bases from V and 4 bases from J; bases unmatched to any gene: 13. This CDR3 spans 18 amino acids. From germline, CDR1 is DFQATT and CDR2 SNEGSKA (reference sequence). The CDR3 here is CSARILAGGPVRYNEQFF. CDR3 coding DNA: TGCAGTGCTAGGATTCTAGCGGGAGGGCCGGTAAGGTACAATGAGCAGTTCTTC.

V and J are TRBV12-3 or TRBV12-4 and TRBJ1-4; the D gene is possibly TRBD1 (5 bases). The CDR3 is made up of 13 amino acids. Trimming took off 8 bases at V and 8 bases at J, with 15 bases between the two ends. CDR3 region: CASAGPTREKLFF. The CDR3, as DNA: TGTGCCAGCGCGGGGCCCACGAGGGAAAAACTGTTTTTT.

The chain carries TRBV7-9 and TRBJ2-7; TRBD2 might be the D (6 bases). The CDR3 has 13 residues. CDR1 and CDR2 from the germline V gene are SEHNR and FQNEAQ (reference sequence). V shed 7 bases and J shed 2 bases, with 12 bases lying between them. CDR3 region: CASKGLSPYEQYF. In nucleotides, the CDR3 is TGTGCCAGCAAGGGACTGTCACCCTACGAGCAGTACTTC.

This clonotype was found once. The CDR3 protein is CASRGKRGAFF. For the CDR3, the DNA is TGTGCCAGCAGGGGCAAAAGAGGGGCTTTCTTT. The V and J genes are TRBV2 and TRBJ1-1; D uncertain. The CDR3 has 11 residues. Trimming took 6 bases from V and 11 from J, leaving 13 bases between them. Per the germline V gene, CDR1 is SNHLY and CDR2 is FYNNEI.

This clonotype was counted at least ten times. This rearrangement joins TRBV10-3 to TRBJ2-5, with unresolved D. This CDR3 is built from 15 residues. Germline V gene data show CDR1 as ENHRY and CDR2 as SYGVKD. CDR3 loop: CAHPKRGKWEETQYF. CDR3 sequence (DNA): TGTGCGCACCCCAAAAGAGGAAAGTGGGAAGAGACCCAGTACTTC.

The V gene is TRBV4-3, the J gene TRBJ1-2; possibly TRBD1 for D (6 bases). CDR1 and CDR2 (germline): LGHNA, YSLEER. V lost 1 base and J 8 bases, leaving 14 bases between the germline ends. The CDR3 spans 14 residues. CDR3 bases: TGCGCCAGCAGCCAAGGGGCCGGGGGCGAAGGCTACACCTTC. It yields the protein CASSQGAGGEGYTF.

This clonotype was found a few times. This rearrangement joins TRBV24-1 to TRBJ2-5; TRBD1 matches at 7 bases. The CDR3 runs 14 residues. The germline gives CDR1 KGHDR, CDR2 SFDVKD. Unmatched junction bases numbered 9, after V lost 7 bases and J lost 5 bases. CDR3 sequence reads: CATSDTGVGETQYF. CDR3 sequence (DNA): TGTGCCACCAGCGATACAGGGGTGGGGGAGACCCAGTACTTC.

The chain has TRBV12-5 and TRBJ2-5; D might be TRBD1 (5 bases). V was pared by 1 base and J by 2 bases, with 8 bases between. The CDR3 is 14 residues long. Germline CDR1 LGHNT, CDR2 FRNRAP. The CDR3 DNA follows: TGTGCTAGTGGTTTGGGACAGCAACAAGAGACCCAGTACTTC. It specifies CASGLGQQQETQYF.

About this clonotype itself: This may arise from a read error, as a much more abundant clone is one base away. The rearrangement joins TRBV29-1 to TRBJ2-7; 12 bases are a match to TRBD2. The germline gives CDR1 SQVTM, CDR2 ANQGSEA. This CDR3 contains 16 residues. DNA for the CDR3: TGCAGCGTTGAAGGACTAGCGGGAGCCAAGTCCTACAAGCAGTACTTC. Translating it yields CSVEGLAGAKSYKQYF.